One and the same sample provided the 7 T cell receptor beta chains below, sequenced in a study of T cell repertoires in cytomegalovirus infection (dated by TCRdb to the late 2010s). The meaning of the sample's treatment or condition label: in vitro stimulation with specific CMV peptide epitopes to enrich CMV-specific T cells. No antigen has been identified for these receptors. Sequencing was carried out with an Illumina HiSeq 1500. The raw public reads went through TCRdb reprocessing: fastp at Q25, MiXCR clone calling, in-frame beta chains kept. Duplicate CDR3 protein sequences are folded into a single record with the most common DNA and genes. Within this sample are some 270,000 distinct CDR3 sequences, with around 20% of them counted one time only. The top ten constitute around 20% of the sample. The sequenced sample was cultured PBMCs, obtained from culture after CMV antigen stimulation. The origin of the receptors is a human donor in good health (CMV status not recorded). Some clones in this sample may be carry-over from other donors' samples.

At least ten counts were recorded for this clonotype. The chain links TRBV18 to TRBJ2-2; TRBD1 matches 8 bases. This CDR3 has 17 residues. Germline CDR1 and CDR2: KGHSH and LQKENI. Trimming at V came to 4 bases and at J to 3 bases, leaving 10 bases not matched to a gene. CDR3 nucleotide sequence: TGTGCCAGCTCACAACTAAGACAGGGGTTTGACACCGGGGAGCTGTTTTTT. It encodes CASSQLRQGFDTGELFF.

The CDR3 region is CASSAASTDTQYF. CDR3 DNA sequence: TGCGCCAGCAGCGCTGCTAGCACAGATACGCAGTATTTT. J is TRBJ2-3 and V is TRBV5-1; D not resolved. The germline V gene encodes CDR1 SGHRS and CDR2 YFSETQ. V lost 4 bases, J lost 0 bases, and 6 bases lay in between. The CDR3 consists of 13 residues.

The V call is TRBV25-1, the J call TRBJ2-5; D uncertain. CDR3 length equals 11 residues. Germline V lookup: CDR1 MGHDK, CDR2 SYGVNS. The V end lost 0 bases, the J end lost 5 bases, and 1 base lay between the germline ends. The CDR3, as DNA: TGTGCCAGCAGTGAATACGAGACCCAGTACTTC. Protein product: CASSEYETQYF.

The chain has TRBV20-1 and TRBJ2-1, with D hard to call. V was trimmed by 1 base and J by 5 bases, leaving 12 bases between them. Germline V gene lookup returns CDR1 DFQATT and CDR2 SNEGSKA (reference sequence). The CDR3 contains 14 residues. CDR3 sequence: CSARASTLHNEQFF. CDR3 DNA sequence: TGCAGTGCTAGAGCATCCACCCTCCACAATGAGCAGTTCTTC.

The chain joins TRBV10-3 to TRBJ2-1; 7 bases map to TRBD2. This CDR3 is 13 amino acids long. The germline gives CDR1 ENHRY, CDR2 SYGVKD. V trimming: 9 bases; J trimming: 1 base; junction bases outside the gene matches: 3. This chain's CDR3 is CAMGDYSYNEQFF. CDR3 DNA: TGTGCCATGGGGGACTATTCCTACAATGAGCAGTTCTTC.

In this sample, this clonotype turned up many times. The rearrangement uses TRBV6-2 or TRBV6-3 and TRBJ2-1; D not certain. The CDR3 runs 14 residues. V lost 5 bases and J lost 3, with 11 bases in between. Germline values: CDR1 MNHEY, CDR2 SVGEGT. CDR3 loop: CASSLDLNYNEQFF. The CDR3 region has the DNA TGTGCCAGCAGTCTGGACCTCAACTACAATGAGCAGTTCTTC.

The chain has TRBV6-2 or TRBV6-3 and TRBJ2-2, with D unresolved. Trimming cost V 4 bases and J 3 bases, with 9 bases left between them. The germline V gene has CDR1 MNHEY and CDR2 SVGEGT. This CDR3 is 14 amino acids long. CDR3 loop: CASSFRIDTGELFF. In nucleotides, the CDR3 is TGTGCCAGCAGTTTCCGGATCGACACCGGGGAGCTGTTTTTT.